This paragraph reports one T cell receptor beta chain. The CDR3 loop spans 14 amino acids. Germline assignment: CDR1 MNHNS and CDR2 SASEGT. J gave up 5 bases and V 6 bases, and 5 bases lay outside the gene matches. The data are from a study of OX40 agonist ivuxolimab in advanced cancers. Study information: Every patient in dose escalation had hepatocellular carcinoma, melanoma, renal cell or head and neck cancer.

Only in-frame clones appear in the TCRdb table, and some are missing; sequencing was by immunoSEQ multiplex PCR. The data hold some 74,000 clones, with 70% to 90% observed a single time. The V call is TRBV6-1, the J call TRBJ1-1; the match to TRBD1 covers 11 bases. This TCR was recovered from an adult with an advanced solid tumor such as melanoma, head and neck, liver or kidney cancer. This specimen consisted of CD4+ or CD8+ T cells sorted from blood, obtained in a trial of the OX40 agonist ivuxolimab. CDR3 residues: CASRDRGLRTEAFF. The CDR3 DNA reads TGTGCCAGCAGGGACAGGGGGCTTAGGACTGAAGCTTTCTTT.